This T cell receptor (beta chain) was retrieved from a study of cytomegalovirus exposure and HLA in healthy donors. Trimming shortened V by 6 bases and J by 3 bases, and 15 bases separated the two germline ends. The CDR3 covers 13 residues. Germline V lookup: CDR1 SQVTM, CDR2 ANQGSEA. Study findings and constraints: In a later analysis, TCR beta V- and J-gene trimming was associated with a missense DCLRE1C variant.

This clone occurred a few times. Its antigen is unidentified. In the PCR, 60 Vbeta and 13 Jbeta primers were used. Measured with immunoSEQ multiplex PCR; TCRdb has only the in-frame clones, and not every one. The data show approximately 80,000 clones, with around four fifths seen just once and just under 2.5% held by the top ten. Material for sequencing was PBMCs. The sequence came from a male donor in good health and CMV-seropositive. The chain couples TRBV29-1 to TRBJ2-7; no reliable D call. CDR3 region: CSVARRVNYEQYF. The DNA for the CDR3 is TGCAGCGTCGCCCGACGGGTCAACTACGAGCAGTACTTC.